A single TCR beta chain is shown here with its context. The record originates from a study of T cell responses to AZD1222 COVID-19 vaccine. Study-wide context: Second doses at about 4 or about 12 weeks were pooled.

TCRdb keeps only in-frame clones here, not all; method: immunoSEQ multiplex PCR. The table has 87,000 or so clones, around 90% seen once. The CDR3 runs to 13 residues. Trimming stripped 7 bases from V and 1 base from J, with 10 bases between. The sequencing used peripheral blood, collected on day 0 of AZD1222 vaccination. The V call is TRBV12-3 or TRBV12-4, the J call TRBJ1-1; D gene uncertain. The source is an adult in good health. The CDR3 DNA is TGTGCCAGCATTAACACTAGGAACACTGAAGCTTTCTTT. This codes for CASINTRNTEAFF.